Listed below are T cell receptor beta chains from one sample, sequenced in a study of OX40 agonist ivuxolimab in advanced cancers. Repertoires were generated with immunoSEQ multiplex PCR, while TCRdb's copy carries only in-frame clones and drops some. In the table there are about 69,000 clones, about nine tenths of which are singletons. This material consisted of CD4+ or CD8+ T cells sorted from blood, taken in a trial of the OX40 agonist ivuxolimab. The origin of the receptors is an adult with an advanced solid tumor such as melanoma, head and neck, liver or kidney cancer. Each CDR3 is given with its conserved first and last residue. The D gene is left open where the match is weak. Not all rows give a size; the values are once, few, many and, for expanded clones, a class.

V: TRBV5-8
D: -
size: -
J: TRBJ1-3
CDR3: CASSFRGNSGNTIYF
DNA: TGTGCCAGCAGCTTTCGGGGTAACTCTGGAAACACCATATATTTT

V: TRBV6-4
D: TRBD2
size: -
J: TRBJ2-3
CDR3: CASALSGSVRDTQYF
DNA: TGTGCCAGCGCTCTTAGCGGGAGTGTTCGAGATACGCAGTATTTT

V: TRBV5-1
D: TRBD1
size: -
J: TRBJ2-3
CDR3: CASSRNRGEDTQYF
DNA: TGCGCCAGCAGCCGGAACAGGGGAGAAGATACGCAGTATTTT

V: TRBV5-4
D: -
size: -
J: TRBJ1-5
CDR3: CASSLDGGRQPQHF
DNA: TGTGCCAGCAGCTTGGATGGGGGTCGTCAGCCCCAGCATTTT

V: TRBV19
D: TRBD2
size: -
J: TRBJ2-3
CDR3: CASSITSGSTDTQYF
DNA: TGTGCCAGTAGTATAACTAGCGGGAGCACAGATACGCAGTATTTT

V: TRBV11-1
D: TRBD1
size: -
J: TRBJ2-3
CDR3: CASSSRDRGSTDTQYF
DNA: TGTGCCAGCAGCTCCCGGGACAGGGGAAGCACAGATACGCAGTATTTT

V: TRBV11-2
D: TRBD1
size: once
J: TRBJ2-1
CDR3: CASSLTGTGGDEQFF
DNA: TGTGCCAGCAGCTTAACGGGGACAGGGGGCGATGAGCAGTTCTTC

V: TRBV28
D: -
size: -
J: TRBJ2-2
CDR3: CASVSRGSVTGELFF
DNA: TGTGCCAGCGTCTCCAGAGGGAGTGTTACCGGGGAGCTGTTTTTT

V: TRBV28
D: -
size: -
J: TRBJ1-1
CDR3: CASSLWPGSAFF
DNA: TGTGCCAGCAGTTTATGGCCAGGGTCGGCTTTCTTT

V: TRBV2
D: TRBD1
size: -
J: TRBJ1-5
CDR3: CASSLGQIGNQPQHF
DNA: TGTGCCAGCAGCTTGGGACAGATAGGTAATCAGCCCCAGCATTTT

V: TRBV19
D: -
size: -
J: TRBJ2-3
CDR3: CASRPGQFSTDTQYF
DNA: TGTGCCAGCCGTCCGGGACAATTTAGCACAGATACGCAGTATTTT

V: TRBV2
D: TRBD1
size: -
J: TRBJ1-6
CDR3: CASSDTGVRPLHF
DNA: TGTGCCAGCAGTGATACAGGGGTCCGACCCCTCCACTTT

V: TRBV11-2
D: TRBD2
size: few
J: TRBJ2-1
CDR3: CASRRTSGRTYNEQFF
DNA: TGTGCCAGCAGGAGGACTAGCGGGAGGACCTACAATGAGCAGTTCTTC

V: TRBV5-6
D: TRBD1
size: -
J: TRBJ1-1
CDR3: CASTRTGPAVDRAFF
DNA: TGTGCCAGTACACGGACAGGCCCGGCAGTGGATCGGGCTTTCTTT

V: TRBV6-5
D: -
size: -
J: TRBJ2-1
CDR3: CASSYSDFHGGNEQFF
DNA: TGTGCCAGCAGTTACTCGGACTTTCACGGAGGCAATGAGCAGTTCTTC

V: TRBV6-5
D: -
size: -
J: TRBJ2-1
CDR3: CASSYPGPDLLGEQFF
DNA: TGTGCCAGCAGTTACCCGGGACCCGACCTGCTAGGTGAGCAGTTCTTC

V: TRBV5-1
D: TRBD1
size: -
J: TRBJ2-2
CDR3: CASSLTTGDTGELFF
DNA: TGCGCCAGCAGCTTAACGACAGGGGACACCGGGGAGCTGTTTTTT

V: TRBV28
D: -
size: -
J: TRBJ1-4
CDR3: CASTRGGRSNEKLFF
DNA: TGTGCCAGCACCCGGGGGGGACGGAGTAATGAAAAACTGTTTTTT

V: TRBV30
D: -
size: few
J: TRBJ1-5
CDR3: CAWRMGNQPQHF
DNA: TGTGCCTGGAGGATGGGCAATCAGCCCCAGCATTTT

V: TRBV2
D: -
size: -
J: TRBJ2-1
CDR3: CASSENSAKVGNEQFF
DNA: TGTGCCAGCAGTGAGAACAGCGCAAAAGTGGGCAATGAGCAGTTCTTC

V: TRBV19
D: TRBD1
size: -
J: TRBJ2-2
CDR3: CASSIDRGAGELFF
DNA: TGTGCCAGTAGTATCGACAGGGGGGCCGGGGAGCTGTTTTTT

V: TRBV9
D: -
size: few
J: TRBJ1-1
CDR3: CASSVGITEAFF
DNA: TGTGCCAGCAGCGTAGGTATCACTGAAGCTTTCTTT

V: TRBV7-2
D: -
size: -
J: TRBJ2-2
CDR3: CASSRSTVLGTGELFF
DNA: TGTGCCAGCAGCCGCTCCACTGTGCTCGGCACCGGGGAGCTGTTTTTT

V: TRBV6-5
D: TRBD1
size: -
J: TRBJ1-1
CDR3: CASSPGTGNTEAFF
DNA: TGTGCCAGCAGCCCCGGGACAGGGAACACTGAAGCTTTCTTT

V: TRBV19
D: TRBD1
size: few
J: TRBJ1-5
CDR3: CASTPGQGHQPQHF
DNA: TGTGCCAGTACCCCAGGACAGGGTCATCAGCCCCAGCATTTT

V: TRBV11-2
D: -
size: -
J: TRBJ2-1
CDR3: CASSPRLERQSSYNEQFF
DNA: TGTGCCAGCAGCCCCCGGCTGGAGCGGCAGAGCTCCTACAATGAGCAGTTCTTC

V: TRBV19
D: -
size: once
J: TRBJ2-3
CDR3: CASSIDGAGSTDTQYF
DNA: TGTGCCAGTAGTATAGATGGGGCAGGCAGCACAGATACGCAGTATTTT

V: TRBV5-4
D: -
size: -
J: TRBJ1-2
CDR3: CASSLIRAGGGYTF
DNA: TGTGCCAGCAGCTTAATACGAGCGGGTGGGGGCTACACCTTC

V: TRBV7-9
D: TRBD2
size: -
J: TRBJ2-1
CDR3: CASSPNPGLADNEQFF
DNA: TGTGCCAGCAGCCCAAACCCAGGACTAGCGGACAATGAGCAGTTCTTC

V: TRBV6-5
D: -
size: -
J: TRBJ1-2
CDR3: CASSYRVGYGYTF
DNA: TGTGCCAGCAGTTATAGGGTTGGGTATGGCTACACCTTC

V: TRBV19
D: -
size: -
J: TRBJ2-6
CDR3: CASSIDYFISVGRKNSGANVLTF
DNA: TGTGCCAGTAGTATAGACTATTTCATTTCGGTAGGCAGGAAGAACTCTGGGGCCAACGTCCTGACTTTC

V: TRBV10-1
D: TRBD2
size: -
J: TRBJ2-1
CDR3: CASSELLAGGNEQFF
DNA: TGCGCCAGCAGTGAGTTACTAGCGGGAGGAAATGAGCAGTTCTTC

V: TRBV29-1
D: TRBD2
size: -
J: TRBJ2-1
CDR3: CSVAPGGLAGVEQFF
DNA: TGCAGCGTTGCCCCGGGGGGGCTAGCGGGAGTTGAGCAGTTCTTC

V: TRBV28
D: TRBD2
size: -
J: TRBJ2-1
CDR3: CASCAGGAVSYNEQFF
DNA: TGTGCCAGCTGTGCGGGGGGCGCGGTCTCCTACAATGAGCAGTTCTTC

V: TRBV4-2
D: -
size: once
J: TRBJ1-5
CDR3: CASSQDYRDNQPQHF
DNA: TGTGCCAGCAGCCAAGATTACAGGGACAATCAGCCCCAGCATTTT

V: TRBV19
D: -
size: -
J: TRBJ1-5
CDR3: CASSILQSIQGYSNQPQHF
DNA: TGTGCCAGTAGTATACTCCAATCAATCCAGGGTTATAGCAATCAGCCCCAGCATTTT

V: TRBV30
D: -
size: -
J: TRBJ2-5
CDR3: CAWTGRETQYF
DNA: TGTGCCTGGACAGGGAGAGAGACCCAGTACTTC

V: TRBV19
D: -
size: -
J: TRBJ2-2
CDR3: CASSTPGWGARETGELFF
DNA: TGTGCCAGTAGTACCCCGGGGTGGGGGGCTCGGGAGACCGGGGAGCTGTTTTTT

V: TRBV2
D: -
size: -
J: TRBJ1-4
CDR3: CAASRVATNEKLFF
DNA: TGTGCTGCCAGCAGGGTAGCAACTAATGAAAAACTGTTTTTT

V: TRBV6-4
D: -
size: -
J: TRBJ2-1
CDR3: CANAGPNEQFF
DNA: TGTGCGAATGCGGGGCCGAATGAGCAGTTCTTC